Below, one TCR beta chain is given with its context. No cognate antigen has been identified for it. Nothing much larger sits one base from this clone, and base qualities are not available. RNA was extracted with the RNeasy kit and about 0.5 to 1 ug was reverse transcribed using random hexamers. The immunoSEQ multiplex PCR assay, which covers 54 Vbeta and 13 Jbeta segments, was used to amplify TCR beta CDR3 regions. PCR amplification bias was corrected using a synthetic template baseline for primer optimization and computational correction. As for the authors' bioinformatics: Reads were annotated to V, D and J genes per IMGT and analyzed with immunoSEQ Analyzer, keeping only productive sequences. Clonality was computed as one minus Shannon entropy normalized by log2 of the number of productive unique sequences. For each patient and control, public and private clones were evaluated within the 100 most prevalent clones. Clones were defined as Susac-specific if absent from the healthy and MS cohorts, from around 1,000 published viral clones and from other ImmuneACCESS disease sequences. TCRdb cleaned the public reads at Q25 with fastp, built clones with MiXCR and kept in-frame beta chains. Rows with one shared CDR3 protein collapse into an entry with the most common genes and DNA. The V and J calls were not made by the authors but by TCRdb's processing. The sample yields about 190,000 distinct CDR3 sequences; more than 85% were counted once. The ten top clones hold 0.15% to 0.2% of the sample.

These data belong to a study of CD8 T cells in Susac syndrome (dated by TCRdb to about 2019). Study-wide context: Among the Susac syndrome patients who were sequenced, clinically active disease was present in five or six and clinical remission was observed in fewer than ten. At blood withdrawal, Susac syndrome patients were either therapy-naive, taking corticosteroids (in some cases with IVIg as well), or taking IVIg alone. Whether CD8+ T cell activation and differentiation in Susac syndrome was antigen driven was tested using repertoire sequencing. CD8+ T cell repertoire clonality was compared between eleven to twelve healthy donors, some 14 Susac syndrome patients and around 15 multiple sclerosis patients.

The research as a whole found: Susac syndrome CD8+ repertoires showed clonal expansion, highest in CD8+ TEMRA cells and greater in clinically active than remitting patients. Over 15 Susac-specific public clones were identified in the total CD8+ repertoire, and four to six Susac-specific public clones were identified in the CD8+ TEMRA repertoire. The TCR sequencing and HLA analysis was acknowledged to have included a relatively small number of individuals.

Per the germline V gene, SNHLY is the CDR1 and FYNNEI is the CDR2. The junction shows trimming of 1 base on V and 3 bases on J, plus 4 bases between the germline ends. The CDR3 measures 12 amino acids from cysteine to phenylalanine. Of the read, only the CDR3 DNA is kept; its 36 bases are in frame from base 1. Peripheral blood CD8+ and CD4+ T cells from healthy donors, Susac syndrome patients and multiple sclerosis patients were profiled by high-throughput TCR beta sequencing. Susac syndrome patients met recently defined diagnostic criteria for definite or probable disease. CD8+ TEMRA cells were enriched by FACS, while bulk CD8+ and CD4+ T cells were purified by magnetic negative isolation. Blood was collected in EDTA tubes and processed within 24 hours, with PBMCs isolated through density gradient centrifugation. PBMCs destined for TCR sequencing were cryopreserved in liquid nitrogen and later thawed in a 37 °C water bath. The sorted or isolated CD4+, CD8+ and CD8+ TEMRA cells reached a purity of at least 90%.

The sequence was collected from a human donor with Susac syndrome. Recombination joined TRBV2 with TRBJ2-7, with no D gene named confidently. Sequencing was carried out using CD8+ T cells from PBMCs. The DNA sequence reads TGTGCCAGCAGTGAAGACATCTACGAGCAGTACTTC. It codes for CASSEDIYEQYF.